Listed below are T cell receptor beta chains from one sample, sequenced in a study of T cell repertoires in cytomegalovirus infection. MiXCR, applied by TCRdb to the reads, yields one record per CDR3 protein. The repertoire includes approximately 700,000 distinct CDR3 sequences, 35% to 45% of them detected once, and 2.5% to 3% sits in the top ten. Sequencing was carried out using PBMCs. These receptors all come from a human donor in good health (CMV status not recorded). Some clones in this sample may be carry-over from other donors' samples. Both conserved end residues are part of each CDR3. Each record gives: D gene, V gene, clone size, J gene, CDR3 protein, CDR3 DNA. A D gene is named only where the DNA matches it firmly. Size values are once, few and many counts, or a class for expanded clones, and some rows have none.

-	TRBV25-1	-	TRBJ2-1	CASSEVATNEQFF	TGTGCCAGCAGTGAAGTAGCGACGAATGAGCAGTTCTTC
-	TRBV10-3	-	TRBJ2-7	CAISELRSGGNAYEQYF	TGTGCCATCAGTGAGTTGAGGAGTGGGGGCAATGCCTACGAGCAGTACTTC
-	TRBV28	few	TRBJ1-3	CASSPHATGSGNTIYF	TGTGCCAGCAGTCCCCATGCGACAGGCTCTGGAAACACCATATATTTT
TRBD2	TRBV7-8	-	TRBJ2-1	CASSSLAGGNKQFF	TGTGCCAGCAGCTCCCTGGCGGGGGGCAATAAGCAGTTCTTC
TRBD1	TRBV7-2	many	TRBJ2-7	CASSIRQGIEQYF	TGTGCCAGCAGCATCAGACAGGGCATCGAGCAGTACTTC
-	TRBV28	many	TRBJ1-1	CASSLLGTEAFF	TGTGCCAGCAGTCTGTTAGGCACTGAAGCTTTCTTT
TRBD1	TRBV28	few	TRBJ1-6	CASKGPGQGSPLHF	TGTGCCAGCAAAGGACCTGGACAGGGGTCTCCCCTCCACTTT
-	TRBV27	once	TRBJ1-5	CASSFRQGFQPQHF	TGTGCCAGCAGTTTTAGGCAGGGGTTTCAGCCCCAGCATTTT
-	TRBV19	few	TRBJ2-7	CASSADSAYEQYF	TGTGCCAGTAGTGCGGACAGCGCCTACGAGCAGTACTTC
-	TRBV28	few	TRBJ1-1	CASSGHSILNTEAFF	TGTGCCAGCAGTGGACATTCTATTTTGAACACTGAAGCTTTCTTT
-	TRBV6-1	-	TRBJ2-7	CASSEAEGYIYEQYF	TGTGCCAGCAGTGAAGCTGAGGGCTACATCTACGAGCAGTACTTC
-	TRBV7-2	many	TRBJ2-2	CASSSAHPGELFF	TGTGCCAGCAGCTCGGCGCACCCCGGGGAGCTGTTTTTT
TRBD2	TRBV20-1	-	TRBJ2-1	CSASSGSRYEQFF	TGCAGTGCTTCCAGCGGGAGTAGGTATGAGCAGTTCTTC